These 8 T cell receptor beta chains were all obtained from the same sample, sequenced in a study of cytomegalovirus exposure and HLA in healthy donors. A multiplex PCR was run with 60 Vbeta primers and 13 Jbeta primers. Here immunoSEQ multiplex PCR was the method, and the copy in TCRdb shows in-frame clones only, minus some. This table holds about 160,000 clones, 84% found once. The sequenced material came from PBMCs. These receptors originate from a man aged 25 to 40 in good health and CMV-seronegative.

The chain joins TRBV7-6 to TRBJ2-6; 9 nucleotides line up with TRBD2. V trimming: 1 base; J trimming: 1 base; junction bases outside the gene matches: 5. This CDR3 comprises 18 residues. Germline CDR1 and CDR2: SGHVS and FNYEAQ. The CDR3 DNA reads TGTGCCAGCAGCTTAGTCGTAGCGGGGGTATCTGGGGCCAACGTCCTGACTTTC. Amino acid sequence: CASSLVVAGVSGANVLTF.

The chain joins TRBV4-1 to TRBJ1-3; no definite D call. The CDR3 extends over 16 amino acids. Germline values: CDR1 MGHRA, CDR2 YSYEKL. Trimming left V 4 bases short and J 0 bases short, with 13 bases between. The CDR3 here is CASSPWPDRSGNTIYF. DNA for the CDR3: TGCGCCAGCAGCCCCTGGCCTGATCGCTCTGGAAACACCATATATTTT.

The rearrangement links TRBV6-4 to TRBJ2-2; D is possibly TRBD2 (6 bases). Looked up from germline, CDR1 is MRHNA and CDR2 is SNTAGT. The CDR3 extends over 15 amino acids. Trimming stripped 5 bases from V and 2 bases from J, with 12 bases between. The CDR3 protein is CASSYRDLNTGELFF. In DNA form, the CDR3 reads TGTGCCAGCAGTTACCGGGACTTAAACACCGGGGAGCTGTTTTTT.

The chain recombines TRBV28 with TRBJ2-5, with D possibly being TRBD2 (6 bases). The CDR3 sequence is 17 residues long. Between the trimmed V and J ends, which lost 2 bases and 5 bases, there was a span of 21 bases. Germline lookup yields CDR1 MDHEN and CDR2 SYDVKM. The CDR3 region is CASSLIFPAPGVETQYF. CDR3 sequence (DNA): TGTGCCAGCAGTTTAATCTTCCCGGCACCGGGGGTGGAGACCCAGTACTTC.

The chain joins TRBV19 to TRBJ2-1; D remains unclear. V dropped 2 bases and J dropped 6 bases, with 17 bases sitting between them. Germline lookup yields CDR1 LNHDA and CDR2 SQIVND (reference sequence). CDR3 size: 16 residues. The CDR3: CASSIRIVRFGNEQFF. The CDR3 nucleotides read TGTGCCAGTAGTATACGCATAGTACGGTTTGGCAATGAGCAGTTCTTC.

V and J are TRBV19 and TRBJ1-2; 9 bases line up with TRBD1. J gave up 6 bases and V 7 bases, and 9 bases lay outside the gene matches. The CDR3 spans 14 residues. Per the germline V gene, CDR1 is LNHDA and CDR2 is SQIVND (reference sequence). CDR3 nucleotide sequence: TGTGCCAGTACCATCCCGGGACAGGGAAATGGCTACACCTTC. Its protein product is CASTIPGQGNGYTF.

The V and J genes are TRBV4-1 and TRBJ1-2, with D possibly matching TRBD1 (6 bases). The CDR3 loop spans 16 amino acids. The V gene lost 0 bases and the J gene lost 7 bases, with 18 bases spanning the gap. CDR1 is MGHRA, CDR2 YSYEKL, per germline. CDR3 region: CASSQDRGTRISGYTF. The CDR3, as DNA: TGCGCCAGCAGCCAAGATAGGGGGACGCGGATAAGTGGCTACACCTTC.

This chain uses TRBV19 with TRBJ2-7, with 7 bases aligning to TRBD1. The CDR3 length is 15 residues. V trimming: 3 bases; J trimming: 3 bases; junction bases outside the gene matches: 8. CDR1 LNHDA and CDR2 SQIVND come from the germline V gene (reference sequence). The CDR3 DNA reads as TGTGCCAGTAGTATCGCCGACAGGGACAGCTACGAGCAGTACTTC. It encodes CASSIADRDSYEQYF.